Sequencing of this TCR beta chain was carried out in a study of sequential checkpoint blockade in melanoma. Overall study: Arm A got nivolumab then ipilimumab; arm B the reverse, 1:1. After both sequences, patients received maintenance nivolumab.

This CDR3 has 13 residues. Germline CDR1 reads MDHEN; CDR2 reads SYDVKM. Trimming left V 6 bases short and J 3 bases short, with 9 bases between. Regarding treatment: randomized to nivolumab then ipilimumab (arm A) or the reverse (arm B). PBMC sorting kept live CD3+CD8+ cells without CD19 or CD56. Sequenced by immunoSEQ multiplex PCR; TCRdb stores in-frame clones only, minus some. The sample comprises 25,000 to 35,000 clones, 85% to 90% of which are singletons, and 14% rests with the top ten. This TCR came from a human donor with melanoma. The starting material was CD8+ T cells sorted from blood (inferred from file names), obtained from a patient given nivolumab and ipilimumab in sequence. The rearrangement joins TRBV28 to TRBJ1-3; D gene ambiguous. The CDR3 DNA sequence: TGTGCCAGCAGCCTCCTATTTGGAAACACCATATATTTT. It is translated as CASSLLFGNTIYF.